This is a list of T cell receptor beta chains from one sample in a study of blood T cell repertoires in COVID-19. Produced via immunoSEQ multiplex PCR; TCRdb's table is partial and in-frame only. The sample lists 200,000 to 250,000 clones, approximately 84% occurring once. Sequenced input: peripheral blood. The receptors shown here come from a man aged 45-65 years with COVID-19, enrolled during active disease. CDR3s include the opening cysteine and the closing phenylalanine or tryptophan. Each record gives: clone size, J gene, D gene, V gene, CDR3 length, CDR3 protein, CDR3 DNA. A D gene is named only where the DNA matches it firmly. A row's size may be missing; if present it is once, few, many or a size class.

- TRBJ1-5 TRBD1 TRBV6-2/TRBV6-3 14 CASSYDRVNQPQHF TGTGCCAGCAGTTACGACAGGGTCAATCAGCCCCAGCATTTT
- TRBJ1-4 - TRBV3-1/TRBV3-2 14 CASSHTATNEKLFF TGTGCCAGCAGCCATACAGCAACTAATGAAAAACTGTTTTTT
- TRBJ1-2 TRBD1 TRBV10-3 13 CASTAGTGNGYTF TGTGCCAGCACAGCCGGGACAGGGAATGGCTACACCTTC
- TRBJ2-3 TRBD1 TRBV7-9 15 CASSPRQGSTDTQYF TGTGCCAGCAGCCCGCGACAGGGTAGCACAGATACGCAGTATTTT
few TRBJ2-2 - TRBV7-9 17 CASSLRGTVTGDGELFF TGTGCCAGCAGCTTACGGGGGACAGTCACCGGTGACGGGGAGCTGTTTTTT
- TRBJ1-4 - TRBV5-1 13 CASRSREEEKLFF TGCGCCAGCAGGTCTAGGGAGGAAGAAAAACTGTTTTTT
- TRBJ1-5 - TRBV6-2/TRBV6-3 14 CASSYVTANQPQHF TGTGCCAGCAGTTACGTTACAGCTAATCAGCCCCAGCATTTT
- TRBJ2-3 TRBD2 TRBV19 17 CASSIGLPSSGGDTQYF TGTGCCAGTAGTATAGGCCTCCCGTCTAGCGGTGGAGATACGCAGTATTTT
- TRBJ2-3 TRBD2 TRBV7-3 15 CASSLLAGGPDTQYF TGTGCCAGCAGCTTATTAGCGGGGGGACCAGATACGCAGTATTTT
- TRBJ1-1 - TRBV25-1 14 CASSEYGQNTEAFF TGTGCCAGCAGTGAATATGGGCAGAACACTGAAGCTTTCTTT
- TRBJ2-3 TRBD2 TRBV25-1 16 CASSESVAGKSYTQYF TGTGCCAGCAGTGAATCGGTAGCGGGGAAATCGTATACGCAGTATTTT
- TRBJ1-5 - TRBV9 15 CASSVDGYSNQPQHF TGTGCCAGCAGCGTAGACGGGTATAGCAATCAGCCCCAGCATTTT
- TRBJ2-3 - TRBV7-2 14 CASSLPPSTDTQYF TGTGCCAGCAGCTTACCTCCTAGCACAGATACGCAGTATTTT
- TRBJ1-1 - TRBV11-2 16 CASSLESGLGNTEAFF TGTGCCAGCAGCTTAGAGTCGGGACTGGGGAACACTGAAGCTTTCTTT
- TRBJ2-7 TRBD2 TRBV11-2 16 CASSLGVLAGVYEQYF TGTGCCAGCAGCTTAGGGGTACTAGCGGGAGTCTACGAGCAGTACTTC
- TRBJ1-1 TRBD1 TRBV10-3 16 CAISERDRGVNTEAFF TGTGCCATCAGTGAGCGGGACAGGGGCGTGAACACTGAAGCTTTCTTT
- TRBJ1-5 - TRBV6-1 18 CASSEGFGGDRSNQPQHF TGTGCCAGCAGTGAAGGGTTTGGGGGGGATAGGAGCAATCAGCCCCAGCATTTT
few TRBJ2-7 TRBD2 TRBV27 16 CASRIIAGGPAYEQYF TGTGCCAGCAGGATTATAGCGGGAGGGCCCGCCTACGAGCAGTACTTC
- TRBJ2-1 - TRBV30 11 CGYDSYNEQFF TGCGGGTACGACTCCTACAATGAGCAGTTCTTC
- TRBJ2-2 - TRBV29-1 13 CSAQDRGYGELFF TGCAGCGCCCAGGACCGGGGATACGGGGAGCTGTTTTTT
- TRBJ2-7 TRBD1 TRBV28 14 CASSSGQGSYEQYF TGTGCCAGCAGTTCAGGACAGGGCTCCTACGAGCAGTACTTC
- TRBJ2-1 - TRBV6-2/TRBV6-3 13 CASSYMSGNEQFF TGTGCCAGCAGTTACATGTCAGGGAATGAGCAGTTCTTC
- TRBJ1-4 TRBD1 TRBV28 15 CASRGTGQDAEKLFF TGTGCCAGCAGGGGTACGGGACAGGACGCAGAAAAACTGTTTTTT
- TRBJ2-3 TRBD2 TRBV10-2 13 CASRAGGTDTQYF TGCGCCAGCAGGGCGGGGGGCACAGATACGCAGTATTTT
- TRBJ2-1 - TRBV5-6 12 CASSPQPNEQFF TGTGCCAGCAGCCCACAACCCAATGAGCAGTTCTTC
- TRBJ2-5 TRBD2 TRBV5-1 19 CASSLVFRGGAREQETQYF TGCGCCAGCAGCTTGGTATTTCGCGGGGGGGCTCGGGAGCAAGAGACCCAGTACTTC
- TRBJ1-2 - TRBV19 13 CASSTGNAYGYTF TGTGCCAGTAGTACAGGGAATGCCTATGGCTACACCTTC
many TRBJ1-5 TRBD1 TRBV11-2 15 CASSLVPRGRQPQHF TGTGCCAGCAGCTTAGTTCCCAGGGGGCGTCAGCCCCAGCATTTT
- TRBJ2-5 TRBD2 TRBV4-1 16 CASSSTSGRSSETQYF TGCGCCAGCAGCTCGACTAGCGGGAGATCCTCAGAGACCCAGTACTTC
- TRBJ1-5 - TRBV6-2/TRBV6-3 14 CASSYHVEGQPQHF TGTGCCAGCAGTTACCACGTCGAGGGACAGCCCCAGCATTTT
- TRBJ2-7 - TRBV7-2 14 CASSLVPSSYEQYF TGTGCCAGCAGCTTAGTCCCGAGTTCCTACGAGCAGTACTTC
- TRBJ1-5 TRBD1 TRBV5-8 18 CASSLFRGDSGDNQPQHF TGTGCCAGCAGCTTGTTTCGCGGGGACAGTGGCGACAATCAGCCCCAGCATTTT
- TRBJ1-2 - TRBV9 16 CASSKGVQSHNYGYTF TGTGCCAGCAGTAAGGGGGTACAGAGTCATAACTATGGCTACACCTTC
- TRBJ1-2 - TRBV25-1 11 CASSAGYGYTF TGTGCCAGCAGTGCAGGGTATGGCTACACCTTC
- TRBJ2-7 TRBD2 TRBV9 15 CASSAGTSGTYEQYF TGTGCCAGCAGCGCGGGGACTAGCGGGACCTACGAGCAGTACTTC
- TRBJ1-3 TRBD1 TRBV6-5 13 CASPDRFGNTIYF TGTGCCAGCCCGGACAGGTTTGGAAACACCATATATTTT
- TRBJ1-2 TRBD1 TRBV6-2/TRBV6-3 12 CASSYGTEGYTF TGTGCCAGCAGTTACGGGACAGAGGGATACACCTTC
- TRBJ2-3 TRBD2 TRBV18 15 CASSPLAGDTDTQYF TGTGCCAGCTCACCCCTAGCGGGGGACACAGATACGCAGTATTTT
- TRBJ2-1 - TRBV6-2/TRBV6-3 16 CASSLPRTSSYNEQFF TGTGCCAGCAGTCTCCCTAGAACGAGCTCCTACAATGAGCAGTTCTTC
- TRBJ2-7 TRBD2 TRBV12-3/TRBV12-4 13 CASRGGRTAEQYF TGTGCCAGCAGGGGGGGGAGGACTGCCGAGCAGTACTTC
- TRBJ2-2 - TRBV7-9 14 CASSSTGEAGELFF TGTGCCAGCAGCTCCACCGGGGAGGCCGGGGAGCTGTTTTTT
- TRBJ2-1 TRBD1 TRBV12-3/TRBV12-4 12 CASWDSYNEQFF TGTGCCAGCTGGGACAGCTACAATGAGCAGTTCTTC
- TRBJ2-6 - TRBV14 18 CASSQHAAGLSGANVLTF TGTGCCAGCAGCCAGCATGCGGCAGGGCTCTCTGGGGCCAACGTCCTGACTTTC
- TRBJ1-1 TRBD1 TRBV5-6 17 CASSLITGGSKNTEAFF TGTGCCAGCAGCTTGATCACAGGGGGTAGTAAGAACACTGAAGCTTTCTTT
- TRBJ1-5 - TRBV2 14 CASSEARGNQPQHF TGTGCCAGCAGTGAAGCGCGGGGTAATCAGCCCCAGCATTTT